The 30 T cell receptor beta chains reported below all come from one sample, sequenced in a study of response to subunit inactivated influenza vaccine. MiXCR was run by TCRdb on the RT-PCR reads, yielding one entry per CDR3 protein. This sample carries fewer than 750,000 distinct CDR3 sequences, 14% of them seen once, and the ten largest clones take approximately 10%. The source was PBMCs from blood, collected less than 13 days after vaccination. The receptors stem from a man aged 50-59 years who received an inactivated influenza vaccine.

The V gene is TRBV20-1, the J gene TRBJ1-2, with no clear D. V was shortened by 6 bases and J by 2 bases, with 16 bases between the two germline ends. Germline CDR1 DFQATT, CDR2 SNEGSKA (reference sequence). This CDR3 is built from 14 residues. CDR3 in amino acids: CSAVPKEENYGYTF. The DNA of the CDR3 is TGCAGTGCAGTTCCGAAGGAGGAAAACTATGGCTACACCTTC.

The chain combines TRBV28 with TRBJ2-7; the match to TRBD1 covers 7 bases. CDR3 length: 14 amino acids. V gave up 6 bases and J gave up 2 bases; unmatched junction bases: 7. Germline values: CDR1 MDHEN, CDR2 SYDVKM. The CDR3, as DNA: TGTGCCAGCAGCCAGAGGGGGCTCGCCTACGAGCAGTACTTC. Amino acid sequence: CASSQRGLAYEQYF.

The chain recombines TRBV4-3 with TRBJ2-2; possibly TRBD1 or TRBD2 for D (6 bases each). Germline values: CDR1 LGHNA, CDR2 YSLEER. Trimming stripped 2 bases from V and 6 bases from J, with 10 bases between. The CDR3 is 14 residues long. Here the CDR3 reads CASSQRGESGELFF. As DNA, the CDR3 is TGCGCCAGCAGCCAAAGGGGGGAGTCCGGGGAGCTGTTTTTT.

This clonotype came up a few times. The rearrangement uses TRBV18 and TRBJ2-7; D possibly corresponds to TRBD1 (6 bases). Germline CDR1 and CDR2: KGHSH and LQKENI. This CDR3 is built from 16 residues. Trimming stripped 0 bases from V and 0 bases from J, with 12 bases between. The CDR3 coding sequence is TGTGCCAGCTCACCACCGGGTTGGGACAACTCCTACGAGCAGTACTTC. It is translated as CASSPPGWDNSYEQYF.

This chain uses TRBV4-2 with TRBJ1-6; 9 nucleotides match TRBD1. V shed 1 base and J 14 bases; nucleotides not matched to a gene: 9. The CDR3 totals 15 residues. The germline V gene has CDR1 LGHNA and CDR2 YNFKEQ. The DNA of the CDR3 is TGTGCCAGCAGCCAAGTTGACAGGGGGGACGACACCCTCCACTTT. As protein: CASSQVDRGDDTLHF.

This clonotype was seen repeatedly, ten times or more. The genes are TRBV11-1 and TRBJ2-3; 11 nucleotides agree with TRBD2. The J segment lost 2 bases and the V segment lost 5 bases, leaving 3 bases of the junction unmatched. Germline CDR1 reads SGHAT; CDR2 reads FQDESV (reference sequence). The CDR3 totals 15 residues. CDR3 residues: CASSGTSGFTDTQYF. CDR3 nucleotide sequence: TGTGCCAGCAGCGGGACTAGCGGATTCACAGATACGCAGTATTTT. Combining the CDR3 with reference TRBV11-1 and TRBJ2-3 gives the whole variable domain EAEVAQSPRYKITEKSQAVAFWCDPISGHATLYWYRQILGQGPELLVQFQDESVVDDSQLPKDRFSAERLKGVDSTLKIQPAELGDSAMYLCASSGTSGFTDTQYFGPGTRLTVL.

CDR3 sequence (DNA): TGTGCCAGCAGCCCCCAGGGGAGCCGCACAGATACGCAGTATTTT. The encoded protein is CASSPQGSRTDTQYF. V usage is TRBV11-2 and J usage is TRBJ2-3, with a possible D match to TRBD1 (6 bases). The CDR3 covers 15 residues. The germline V gene has CDR1 SGHAT and CDR2 FQNNGV. V lost 5 bases, J lost 1 base, and 13 bases lay in between.

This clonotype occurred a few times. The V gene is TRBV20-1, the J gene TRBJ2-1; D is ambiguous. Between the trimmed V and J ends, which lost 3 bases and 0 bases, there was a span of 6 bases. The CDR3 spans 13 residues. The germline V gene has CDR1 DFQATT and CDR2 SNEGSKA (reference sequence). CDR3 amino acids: CSASYRSYNEQFF. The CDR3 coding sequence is TGCAGTGCTAGTTATCGCTCCTACAATGAGCAGTTCTTC.

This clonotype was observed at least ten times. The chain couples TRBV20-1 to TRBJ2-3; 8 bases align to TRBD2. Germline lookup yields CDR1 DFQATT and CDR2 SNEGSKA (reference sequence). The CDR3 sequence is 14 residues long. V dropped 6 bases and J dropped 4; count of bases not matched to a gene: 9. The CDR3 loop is CSARPGGPADTQYF. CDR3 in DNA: TGCAGTGCCAGACCGGGAGGGCCCGCAGATACGCAGTATTTT.

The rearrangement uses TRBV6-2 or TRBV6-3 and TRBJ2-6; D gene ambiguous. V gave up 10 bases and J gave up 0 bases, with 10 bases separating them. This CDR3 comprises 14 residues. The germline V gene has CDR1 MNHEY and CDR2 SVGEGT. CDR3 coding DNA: TGTGCCACCACTATAGACTCTGGGGCCAACGTCCTGACTTTC. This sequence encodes CATTIDSGANVLTF.

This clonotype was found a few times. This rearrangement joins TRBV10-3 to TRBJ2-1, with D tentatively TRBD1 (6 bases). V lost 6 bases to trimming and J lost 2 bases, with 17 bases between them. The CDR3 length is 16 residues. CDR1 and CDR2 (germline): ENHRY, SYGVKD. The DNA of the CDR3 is TGTGCCATCAGGGGGGTCCAGGGGCCCGCCTACAATGAGCAGTTCTTC. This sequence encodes CAIRGVQGPAYNEQFF.

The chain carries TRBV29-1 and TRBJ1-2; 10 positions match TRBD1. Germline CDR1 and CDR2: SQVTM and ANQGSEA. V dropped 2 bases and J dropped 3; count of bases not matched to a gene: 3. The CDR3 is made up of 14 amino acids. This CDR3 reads CSVESGQGDYGYTF. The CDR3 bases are TGCAGCGTTGAATCCGGACAGGGGGACTATGGCTACACCTTC. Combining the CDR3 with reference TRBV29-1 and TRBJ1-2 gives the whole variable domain SAVISQKPSRDICQRGTSLTIQCQVDSQVTMMFWYRQQPGQSLTLIATANQGSEATYESGFVIDKFPISRPNLTFSTLTVSNMSPEDSSIYLCSVESGQGDYGYTFGSGTRLTVV.

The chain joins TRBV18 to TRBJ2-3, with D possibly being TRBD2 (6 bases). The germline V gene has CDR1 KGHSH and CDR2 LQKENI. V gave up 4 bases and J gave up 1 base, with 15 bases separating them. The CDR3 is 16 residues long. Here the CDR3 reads CASSLEAGPGTDTQYF. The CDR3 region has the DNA TGTGCCAGCTCACTGGAGGCGGGACCGGGCACAGATACGCAGTATTTT.

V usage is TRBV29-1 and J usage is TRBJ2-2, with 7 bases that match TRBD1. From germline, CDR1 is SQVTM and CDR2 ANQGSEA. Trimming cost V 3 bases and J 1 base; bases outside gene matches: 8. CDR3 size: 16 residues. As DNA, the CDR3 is TGCAGCGTTGAGGGCCGCAACAGGGGGAACACCGGGGAGCTGTTTTTT. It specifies CSVEGRNRGNTGELFF.

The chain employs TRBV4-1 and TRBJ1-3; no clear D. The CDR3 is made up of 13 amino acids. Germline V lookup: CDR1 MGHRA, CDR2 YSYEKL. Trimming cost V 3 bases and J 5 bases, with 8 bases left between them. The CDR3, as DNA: TGCGCCAGCAGCCATTGGGAGCGAAACACCATATATTTT. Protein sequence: CASSHWERNTIYF.

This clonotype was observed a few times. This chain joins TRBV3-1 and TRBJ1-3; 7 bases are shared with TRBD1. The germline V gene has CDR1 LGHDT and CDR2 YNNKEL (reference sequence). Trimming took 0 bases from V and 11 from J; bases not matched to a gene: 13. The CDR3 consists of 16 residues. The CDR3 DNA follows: TGTGCCAGCAGCCAAGATCTAGGGGACAGTGCTTTCCCCATATATTTT. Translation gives CASSQDLGDSAFPIYF.

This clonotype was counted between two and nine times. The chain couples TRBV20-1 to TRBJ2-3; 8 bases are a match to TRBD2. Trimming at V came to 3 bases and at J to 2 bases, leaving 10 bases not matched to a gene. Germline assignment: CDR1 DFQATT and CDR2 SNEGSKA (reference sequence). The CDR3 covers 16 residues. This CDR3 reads CSASPLLAGNTDTQYF. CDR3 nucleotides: TGCAGTGCTAGTCCCCTCCTAGCGGGTAACACAGATACGCAGTATTTT.

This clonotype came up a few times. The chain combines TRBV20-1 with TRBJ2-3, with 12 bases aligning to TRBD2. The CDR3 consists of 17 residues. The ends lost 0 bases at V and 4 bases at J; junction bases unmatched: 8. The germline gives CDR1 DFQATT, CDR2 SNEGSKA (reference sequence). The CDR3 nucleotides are TGCAGTGCTAGAGAGCCCCTAGCGGGGGGGGCATCAGATACGCAGTATTTT. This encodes CSAREPLAGGASDTQYF.

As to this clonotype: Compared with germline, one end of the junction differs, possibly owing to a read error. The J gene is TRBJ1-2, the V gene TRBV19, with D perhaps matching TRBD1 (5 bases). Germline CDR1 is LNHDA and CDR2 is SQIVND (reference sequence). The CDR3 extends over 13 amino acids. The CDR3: CASSDSNRQLLHF. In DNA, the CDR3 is TGTGCCAGTAGCGATTCCAACCGACAGCTCTTGCACTTC.

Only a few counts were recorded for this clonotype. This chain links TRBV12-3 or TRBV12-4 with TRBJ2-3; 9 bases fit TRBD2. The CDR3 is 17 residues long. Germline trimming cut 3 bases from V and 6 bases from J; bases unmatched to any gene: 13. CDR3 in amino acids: CASSFGSGGGGRDTQYF. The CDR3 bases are TGTGCCAGCAGTTTTGGTTCAGGCGGGGGGGGCCGGGATACGCAGTATTTT.

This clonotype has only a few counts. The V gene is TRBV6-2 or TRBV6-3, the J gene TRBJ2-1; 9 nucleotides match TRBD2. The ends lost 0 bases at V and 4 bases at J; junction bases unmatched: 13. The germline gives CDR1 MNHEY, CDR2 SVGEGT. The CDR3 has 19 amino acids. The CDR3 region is CASSYSFGLAGRGYNEQFF. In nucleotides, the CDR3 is TGTGCCAGCAGTTACTCGTTTGGCCTAGCGGGAAGAGGGTACAATGAGCAGTTCTTC.

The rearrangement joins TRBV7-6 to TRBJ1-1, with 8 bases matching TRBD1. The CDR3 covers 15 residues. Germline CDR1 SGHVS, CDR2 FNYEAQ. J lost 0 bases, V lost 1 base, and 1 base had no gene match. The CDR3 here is CASSLVTGVNTEAFF. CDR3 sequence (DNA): TGTGCCAGCAGCTTAGTGACAGGGGTGAACACTGAAGCTTTCTTT.

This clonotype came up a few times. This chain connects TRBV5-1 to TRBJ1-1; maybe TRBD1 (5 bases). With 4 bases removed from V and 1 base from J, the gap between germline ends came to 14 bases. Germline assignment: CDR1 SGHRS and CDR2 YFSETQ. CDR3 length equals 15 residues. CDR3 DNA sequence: TGCGCCAGCAGCGTCGGGACGGTGGGGAACACTGAAGCTTTCTTT. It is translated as CASSVGTVGNTEAFF.

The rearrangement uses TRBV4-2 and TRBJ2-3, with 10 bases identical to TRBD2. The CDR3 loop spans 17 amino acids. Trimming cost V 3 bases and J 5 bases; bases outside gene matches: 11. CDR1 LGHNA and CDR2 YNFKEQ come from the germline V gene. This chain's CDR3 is CASSQIGLAEGGDTQYF. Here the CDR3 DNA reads TGTGCCAGCAGCCAGATCGGACTAGCGGAGGGTGGAGATACGCAGTATTTT.

The CDR3 reads CASSVAGGSGDTQYF. CDR3 nucleotide sequence: TGTGCCAGCAGCGTAGCGGGAGGGAGTGGAGATACGCAGTATTTT. V and J are TRBV9 and TRBJ2-3; 8 nucleotides agree with TRBD2. CDR3 length: 15 amino acids. J lost 5 bases, V lost 0 bases, and 5 bases had no gene match. Germline CDR1 SGDLS, CDR2 YYNGEE.

CDR3 sequence reads: CASSLGVPGGYTF. Written as DNA, the CDR3 is TGTGCCAGCAGCCTAGGGGTGCCGGGCGGCTACACCTTC. The chain joins TRBV3-1 to TRBJ1-2; maybe TRBD1 (5 bases). Trimming cost V 4 bases and J 8 bases, with 14 bases left between them. Germline V gene sequence: CDR1 LGHDT, CDR2 YNNKEL (reference sequence). The CDR3 is 13 amino acids.

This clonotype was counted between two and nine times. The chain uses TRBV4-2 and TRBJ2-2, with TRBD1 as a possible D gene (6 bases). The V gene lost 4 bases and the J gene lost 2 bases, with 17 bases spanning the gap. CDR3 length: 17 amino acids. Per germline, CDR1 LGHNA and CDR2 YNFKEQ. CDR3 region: CASSPTTRTDNTGELFF. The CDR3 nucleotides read TGTGCCAGCAGCCCGACCACTAGGACAGACAACACCGGGGAGCTGTTTTTT.

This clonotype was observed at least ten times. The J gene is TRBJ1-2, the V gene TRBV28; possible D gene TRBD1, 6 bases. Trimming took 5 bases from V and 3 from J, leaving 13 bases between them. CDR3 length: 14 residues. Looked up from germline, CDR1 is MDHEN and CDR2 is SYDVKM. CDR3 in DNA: TGTGCCAGCAGTCCCTTGGGGACATACTATGGCTACACCTTC. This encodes CASSPLGTYYGYTF.

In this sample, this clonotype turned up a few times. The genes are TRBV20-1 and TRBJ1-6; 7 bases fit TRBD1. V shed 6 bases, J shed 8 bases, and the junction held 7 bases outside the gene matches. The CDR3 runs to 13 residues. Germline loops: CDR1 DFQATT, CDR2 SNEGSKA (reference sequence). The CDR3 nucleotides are TGCAGTGCCAAGAGACAGGGATATTCACCCCTCCACTTT. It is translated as CSAKRQGYSPLHF.

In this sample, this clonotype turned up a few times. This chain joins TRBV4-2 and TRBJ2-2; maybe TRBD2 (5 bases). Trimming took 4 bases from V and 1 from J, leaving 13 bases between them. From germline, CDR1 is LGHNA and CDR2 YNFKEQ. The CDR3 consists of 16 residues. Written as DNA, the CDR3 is TGTGCCAGCAGCCGCAGGACTGGGCAGAACACCGGGGAGCTGTTTTTT. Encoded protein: CASSRRTGQNTGELFF.